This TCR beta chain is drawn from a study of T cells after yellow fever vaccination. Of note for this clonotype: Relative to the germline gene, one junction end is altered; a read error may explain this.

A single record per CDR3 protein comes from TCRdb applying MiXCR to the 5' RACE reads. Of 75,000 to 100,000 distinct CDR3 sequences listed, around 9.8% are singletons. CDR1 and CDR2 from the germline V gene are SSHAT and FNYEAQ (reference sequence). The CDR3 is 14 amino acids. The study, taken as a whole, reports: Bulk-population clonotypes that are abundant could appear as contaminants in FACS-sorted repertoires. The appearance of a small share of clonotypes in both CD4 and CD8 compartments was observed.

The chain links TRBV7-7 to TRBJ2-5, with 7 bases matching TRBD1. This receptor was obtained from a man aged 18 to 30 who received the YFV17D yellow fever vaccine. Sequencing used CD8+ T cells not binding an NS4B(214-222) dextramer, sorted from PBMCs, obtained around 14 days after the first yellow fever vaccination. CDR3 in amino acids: CASSPGQYQETQYF. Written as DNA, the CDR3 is TGTGCTAGCAGCCCGGGACAGTACCAAGAGACCCAGTACTTC.